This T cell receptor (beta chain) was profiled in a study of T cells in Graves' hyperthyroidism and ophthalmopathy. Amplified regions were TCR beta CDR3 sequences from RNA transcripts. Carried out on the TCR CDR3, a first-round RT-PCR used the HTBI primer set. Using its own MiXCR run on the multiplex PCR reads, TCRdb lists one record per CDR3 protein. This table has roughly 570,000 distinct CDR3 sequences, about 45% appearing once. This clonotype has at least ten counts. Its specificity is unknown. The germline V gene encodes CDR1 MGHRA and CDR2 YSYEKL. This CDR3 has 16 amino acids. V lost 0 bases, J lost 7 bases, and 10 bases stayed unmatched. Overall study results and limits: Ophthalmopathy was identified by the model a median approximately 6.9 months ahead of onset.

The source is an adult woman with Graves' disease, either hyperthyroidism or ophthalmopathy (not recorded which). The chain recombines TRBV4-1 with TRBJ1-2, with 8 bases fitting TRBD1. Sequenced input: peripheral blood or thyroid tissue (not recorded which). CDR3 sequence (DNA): TGCGCCAGCAGCCAAGAAGGGGCGCAGGGGGCGCTTGGCTACACCTTC. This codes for CASSQEGAQGALGYTF.